These 20 T cell receptor beta chains came from one sample sequenced in a study of cytomegalovirus exposure and HLA in healthy donors. PCR used 60 Vbeta primers and 13 Jbeta primers. Assay: immunoSEQ multiplex PCR; the TCRdb copy retains only in-frame clones and omits some. The table includes under 200,000 clones, about three quarters detected once. The sample was PBMCs. Receptors originate from a woman aged 25 to 45 in good health and CMV-seronegative.

The chain couples TRBV6-5 to TRBJ2-1; D gene ambiguous. V lost 6 bases and J lost 5, with 11 bases in between. The CDR3 runs 13 residues. Germline CDR1 and CDR2: MNHEY and SVGAGI. The CDR3 region is CASRLGDHNEQFF. In nucleotides, the CDR3 is TGTGCCAGCAGGCTAGGAGATCACAATGAGCAGTTCTTC.

The V call is TRBV14, the J call TRBJ2-4; D remains unclear. The CDR3 length is 13 residues. Germline assignment: CDR1 SGHDN and CDR2 FVKESK. Trimming removed 0 bases at V and 6 bases at J, with 6 bases between. The CDR3 nucleotides read TGTGCCAGCAGCCAAGATACTGGAAACATTCAGTACTTC. The encoded protein is CASSQDTGNIQYF.

The V and J genes are TRBV18 and TRBJ1-5, with D tentatively TRBD1 (6 bases). Germline CDR1 and CDR2: KGHSH and LQKENI. This CDR3 has 15 residues. V was clipped by 5 bases and J by 4 bases, with 15 bases between them. The CDR3 sequence is CASSRTGTKNQPQHF. The CDR3 coding sequence is TGTGCCAGCTCAAGAACCGGGACAAAAAATCAGCCCCAGCATTTT.

This clone appeared once. This sequence joins TRBV2 and TRBJ1-2, with a weak D call TRBD1 (5 bases). Germline V gene sequence: CDR1 SNHLY, CDR2 FYNNEI. V lost 4 bases to trimming and J lost 0 bases, with 9 bases between them. CDR3 length: 14 amino acids. For the CDR3, the DNA is TGTGCCAGCAGTGTTGGGGGGACTAACTATGGCTACACCTTC. Its translation: CASSVGGTNYGYTF.

The J gene is TRBJ2-1, the V gene TRBV7-2; maybe TRBD2 (7 bases). This CDR3 is built from 18 residues. Germline CDR1 is SGHTA and CDR2 is FQGNSA. V dropped 3 bases and J dropped 4 bases, with 22 bases sitting between them. For the CDR3, the DNA is TGTGCCAGCAGCTTTTCGGGTGCTGGGGGGGCGGGGTACAATGAGCAGTTCTTC. Its protein product is CASSFSGAGGAGYNEQFF.

The rearrangement joins TRBV11-3 to TRBJ2-7; a possible D gene is TRBD2 (5 bases). The V end was cut by 6 bases, the J end by 10 bases, with 16 bases between. The CDR3 has 12 amino acids. CDR1 is SGHNT and CDR2 is YENEEA in the germline V gene. CDR3 residues: CASSHATGSQYF. The CDR3, as DNA: TGTGCCAGCAGTCATGCGACGGGATCTCAGTACTTC.

The rearrangement links TRBV9 to TRBJ1-4; maybe TRBD1 (5 bases). This CDR3 is 15 amino acids long. CDR1 and CDR2 from the germline V gene are SGDLS and YYNGEE. V was pared by 0 bases and J by 8 bases, with 14 bases between. CDR3 in amino acids: CASSVGTGGFEKLFF. CDR3 nucleotide sequence: TGTGCCAGCAGCGTAGGAACAGGCGGTTTCGAAAAACTGTTTTTT.

The chain is built from TRBV30 and TRBJ1-1; TRBD1 might be the D (5 bases). This CDR3 spans 11 amino acids. V dropped 2 bases and J dropped 8 bases, with 9 bases sitting between them. Germline V gives CDR1 GTSNPN, CDR2 SVGIG (reference sequence). CDR3 loop: CAWSPDREAFF. CDR3 DNA: TGTGCCTGGAGTCCAGACAGAGAAGCTTTCTTT.

The chain joins TRBV28 to TRBJ2-3; D is perhaps TRBD1 (5 bases). Trimming took off 4 bases at V and 2 bases at J, with 16 bases between the two ends. Germline V lookup: CDR1 MDHEN, CDR2 SYDVKM. The length of the CDR3 is 16 residues. The CDR3 region has the DNA TGTGCCAGCAGTTCGCCAAGGACATCTGACACAGATACGCAGTATTTT. Protein sequence: CASSSPRTSDTDTQYF. The variable domain in full, completed from reference TRBV28 and TRBJ2-3, reads DVKVTQSSRYLVKRTGEKVFLECVQDMDHENMFWYRQDPGLGLRLIYFSYDVKMKEKGDIPEGYSVSREKKERFSLILESASTNQTSMYLCASSSPRTSDTDTQYFGPGTRLTVL.

This clone has just a few counts. The J gene is TRBJ2-3, the V gene TRBV11-1; D is perhaps TRBD2 (5 bases). This CDR3 region has 16 residues. Trimming took off 4 bases at V and 0 bases at J, with 14 bases between the two ends. CDR1 SGHAT and CDR2 FQDESV come from the germline V gene (reference sequence). The CDR3 spells CASSSWTRASTDTQYF. The DNA for the CDR3 is TGTGCCAGCAGCTCTTGGACTCGGGCTAGCACAGATACGCAGTATTTT.

The CDR3 sequence: CSVVGGALAGHTDTQYF. In nucleotides, the CDR3 is TGCAGCGTTGTGGGGGGAGCACTAGCGGGACACACAGATACGCAGTATTTT. The chain combines TRBV29-1 with TRBJ2-3, with 10 bases matching TRBD2. The CDR3 runs to 17 residues. In germline, CDR1 is SQVTM, CDR2 ANQGSEA. Trimming took 4 bases from V and 2 from J; bases not matched to a gene: 12.

This chain links TRBV5-6 with TRBJ1-5; D ambiguous. The V gene lost 2 bases and the J gene lost 6 bases, with 6 bases spanning the gap. This CDR3 contains 12 residues. Per germline, CDR1 SGHDT and CDR2 YYEEEE. DNA for the CDR3: TGTGCCAGCAGCTTTTCAGGTCAGCCCCAGCATTTT. This codes for CASSFSGQPQHF.

The chain employs TRBV5-6 and TRBJ2-7, with a weak D call TRBD2 (5 bases). CDR3 size: 13 residues. V was shortened by 2 bases and J by 4 bases, with 10 bases between the two germline ends. The germline CDR1 and CDR2 sequences are SGHDT and YYEEEE. The CDR3: CASSLRGLYEQYF. The CDR3 DNA reads TGTGCCAGCAGCTTACGGGGATTGTACGAGCAGTACTTC.

The count of this clone is one. J is TRBJ1-1 and V is TRBV7-9, with 7 bases lining up with TRBD1. The CDR3 spans 16 residues. The V gene end was trimmed by 1 base and the J gene end by 11 bases; junction bases not matched to a gene: 16. Germline V CDR1 and CDR2: SEHNR, FQNEAQ (reference sequence). The CDR3 loop reads CASSLEAWDRLPGAFF. DNA for the CDR3: TGTGCCAGCAGCTTAGAAGCTTGGGACAGACTACCTGGGGCTTTCTTT.

The V and J genes are TRBV4-2 and TRBJ2-2; D is ambiguous. V lost 6 bases to trimming and J lost 3 bases, with 5 bases between them. This CDR3 comprises 12 residues. CDR1 is LGHNA and CDR2 is YNFKEQ in the germline V gene. The CDR3 loop is CASSLDTGELFF. In nucleotides, the CDR3 is TGTGCCAGCAGTCTAGACACCGGGGAGCTGTTTTTT.

Concerning this clone itself: The junction departs from germline at one end; a sequencing error may be responsible. The chain combines TRBV7-9 with TRBJ1-4; 7 nucleotides line up with TRBD1. Germline V CDR1 and CDR2: SEHNR, FQNEAQ (reference sequence). The length of the CDR3 is 15 residues. CDR3 amino acids: CSSSPSGQVNEKLFF. In DNA, the CDR3 is TGTTCCAGCAGCCCCTCTGGACAGGTTAATGAAAAACTGTTTTTT.

The chain has TRBV5-1 and TRBJ1-1, with no clear D. The CDR3 is 14 residues long. The V end was cut by 4 bases, the J end by 0 bases, with 10 bases between. Germline V lookup: CDR1 SGHRS, CDR2 YFSETQ. For the CDR3, the DNA is TGCGCCAGCAGCCCCCTACCGATGAACACTGAAGCTTTCTTT. It translates to CASSPLPMNTEAFF.

This chain connects TRBV19 to TRBJ2-2, with 9 bases lining up with TRBD1. With 9 bases clipped from V and 3 bases from J, the junction kept 8 bases outside the gene matches. Germline lookup yields CDR1 LNHDA and CDR2 SQIVND (reference sequence). CDR3 length equals 15 residues. CDR3 protein: CASQDRDRDTGELFF. The CDR3 region has the DNA TGTGCCAGCCAAGACCGGGACAGGGACACCGGGGAGCTGTTTTTT.

The chain carries TRBV29-1 and TRBJ2-5, with D uncertain. Germline CDR1 and CDR2: SQVTM and ANQGSEA. Deletions cut 6 bases from V and 2 bases from J, with 13 bases between. The CDR3 has 13 residues. The CDR3 loop is CSVTSVRQETQYF. The CDR3 DNA reads TGCAGCGTGACATCGGTCCGGCAAGAGACCCAGTACTTC.

This chain links TRBV7-2 with TRBJ2-2, with 12 bases aligning to TRBD1. This CDR3 region has 16 residues. Germline CDR1 is SGHTA and CDR2 is FQGNSA. Unmatched junction bases numbered 8, after V lost 5 bases and J lost 7 bases. CDR3 sequence reads: CASSLGTGGAGGELFF. The CDR3 DNA follows: TGTGCCAGCAGCCTCGGGACAGGGGGCGCGGGCGGGGAGCTGTTTTTT.